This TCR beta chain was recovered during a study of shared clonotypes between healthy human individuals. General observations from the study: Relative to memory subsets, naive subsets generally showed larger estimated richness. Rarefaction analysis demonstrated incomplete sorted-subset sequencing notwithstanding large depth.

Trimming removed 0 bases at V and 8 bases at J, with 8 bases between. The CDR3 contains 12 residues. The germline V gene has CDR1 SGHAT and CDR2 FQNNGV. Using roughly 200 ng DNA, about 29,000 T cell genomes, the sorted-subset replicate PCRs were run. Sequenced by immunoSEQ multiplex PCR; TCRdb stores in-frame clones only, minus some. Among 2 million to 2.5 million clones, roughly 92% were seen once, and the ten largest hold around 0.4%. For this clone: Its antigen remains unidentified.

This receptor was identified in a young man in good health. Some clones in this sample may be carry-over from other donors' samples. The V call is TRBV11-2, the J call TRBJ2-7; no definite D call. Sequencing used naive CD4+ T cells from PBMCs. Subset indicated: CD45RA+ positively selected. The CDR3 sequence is CASSLELDKQYF. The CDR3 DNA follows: TGTGCCAGCAGCTTAGAGTTGGATAAGCAGTACTTC. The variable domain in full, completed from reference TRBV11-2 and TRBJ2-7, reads EAGVAQSPRYKIIEKRQSVAFWCNPISGHATLYWYQQILGQGPKLLIQFQNNGVVDDSQLPKDRFSAERLKGVDSTLKIQPAKLEDSAVYLCASSLELDKQYFGPGTRLTVT.